This TCR beta chain is drawn from a study of blood T cell repertoires in COVID-19. Looked up from germline, CDR1 is LNHDA and CDR2 is SQIVND (reference sequence). Between the trimmed V and J ends, which lost 5 bases and 3 bases, there was a span of 20 bases. The CDR3 loop spans 16 amino acids. The assay was immunoSEQ multiplex PCR, and TCRdb's table has in-frame clones only and misses some. The sample has a few hundred thousand clones, approximately 78% seen once. This TCR derives from a woman of 80 years or more with COVID-19, enrolled during active disease. The V call is TRBV19, the J call TRBJ2-7, with D perhaps matching TRBD1 (6 bases). The source material was peripheral blood. This CDR3 is CASSSKGTNKDYEQYF. CDR3 DNA: TGTGCCAGTAGTTCTAAAGGGACAAACAAGGACTACGAGCAGTACTTC.